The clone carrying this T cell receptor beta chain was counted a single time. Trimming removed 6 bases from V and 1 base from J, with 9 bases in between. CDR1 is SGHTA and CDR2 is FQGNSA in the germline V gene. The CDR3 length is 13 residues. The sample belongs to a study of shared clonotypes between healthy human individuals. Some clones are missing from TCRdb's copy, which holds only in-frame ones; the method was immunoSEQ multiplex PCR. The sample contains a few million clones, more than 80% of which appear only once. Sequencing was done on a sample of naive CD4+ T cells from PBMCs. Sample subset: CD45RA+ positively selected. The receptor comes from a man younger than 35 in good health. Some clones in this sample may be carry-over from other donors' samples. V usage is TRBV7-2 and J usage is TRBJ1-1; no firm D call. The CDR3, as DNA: TGTGCCAGCAGTCCCCAGCAGAACACTGAAGCTTTCTTT. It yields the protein CASSPQQNTEAFF.